These 13 T cell receptor beta chains share one sample of origin, sequenced in a study of control samples from healthy donors and cancer patients. This table comes from immunoSEQ multiplex PCR, and its TCRdb copy is limited to in-frame clones, with some not included. The sample carries tens of thousands of clones, roughly 90% recorded once. The sample comprised blood. The source of these receptors is a man aged 50-60 years in good health.

This clone has only one observation. This chain uses TRBV30 with TRBJ1-2; unclear D gene. The ends were cut back, 2 bases at V and 2 bases at J, with 9 bases in the middle. The CDR3 is 13 amino acids. Germline loops: CDR1 GTSNPN, CDR2 SVGIG (reference sequence). CDR3 in amino acids: CAWSPQRNYGYTF. The CDR3 DNA is TGTGCCTGGAGTCCACAACGGAACTATGGCTACACCTTC.

This clone occurred once. J is TRBJ1-1 and V is TRBV3-1 (or the pseudogene TRBV3-2); D call uncertain. Trimming shortened V by 0 bases and J by 3 bases, and 8 bases separated the two germline ends. The CDR3 contains 14 residues. The V gene's germline CDR1 is LGHDT and CDR2 YNNKEL (reference sequence). The CDR3 sequence is CASSQEDGDTEAFF. The CDR3 bases are TGTGCCAGCAGCCAAGAGGACGGGGACACTGAAGCTTTCTTT.

This clone has a handful of counts. V gene TRBV6-4 combines with J gene TRBJ2-1; D is undetermined. The ends were cut back, 0 bases at V and 4 bases at J, with 4 bases in the middle. Germline V lookup: CDR1 MRHNA, CDR2 SNTAGT. The CDR3 sequence is 13 residues long. The CDR3 spells CASSDSQYNEQFF. The CDR3 DNA follows: TGTGCCAGCAGTGACTCACAGTACAATGAGCAGTTCTTC.

This chain joins TRBV9 and TRBJ2-5, with D possibly being TRBD2 (8 bases). Trimming took 0 bases from V and 4 from J, leaving 19 bases between them. The germline V gene encodes CDR1 SGDLS and CDR2 YYNGEE. This CDR3 comprises 17 residues. For the CDR3, the DNA is TGTGCCAGCAGCGTAGCTGGGACAGCCCGGGAGGGAGAGACCCAGTACTTC. Its translation: CASSVAGTAREGETQYF.

This chain connects TRBV2 to TRBJ2-5; tentatively, D is TRBD1 or TRBD2 (6 bases each). Germline-derived CDR1 and CDR2 are SNHLY and FYNNEI. The CDR3 loop spans 15 amino acids. The ends were cut back, 4 bases at V and 5 bases at J, with 17 bases in the middle. CDR3 amino acids: CASSAEGGPGETQYF. CDR3 in DNA: TGTGCCAGCAGTGCGGAGGGGGGCCCAGGGGAGACCCAGTACTTC. Together with reference TRBV2 and TRBJ2-5, the CDR3 gives the full variable domain: EPEVTQTPSHQVTQMGQEVILRCVPISNHLYFYWYRQILGQKVEFLVSFYNNEISEKSEIFDDQFSVERPDGSNFTLKIRSTKLEDSAMYFCASSAEGGPGETQYFGPGTRLLVL.

This chain connects TRBV15 to TRBJ1-2; a possible D gene is TRBD1 (6 bases). With 0 bases removed from V and 3 bases from J, the gap between germline ends came to 14 bases. The CDR3 spans 16 residues. CDR1 is LNHNV and CDR2 is YYDKDF in the germline V gene (reference sequence). The CDR3 reads CATSRDFGGTDYGYTF. CDR3 nucleotide sequence: TGTGCCACCAGCAGAGATTTCGGGGGCACGGACTATGGCTACACCTTC.

V gene TRBV5-6 combines with J gene TRBJ1-2, with D unresolved. With 0 bases removed from V and 5 bases from J, the gap between germline ends came to 11 bases. Looked up from germline, CDR1 is SGHDT and CDR2 is YYEEEE. The CDR3 spans 14 residues. The CDR3 protein is CASSLVSNLYGYTF. Here the CDR3 DNA reads TGTGCCAGCAGCTTGGTATCAAATCTTTATGGCTACACCTTC.

The chain links TRBV11-1 to TRBJ1-1, with D possibly being TRBD1 (5 bases). Germline CDR1 and CDR2: SGHAT and FQDESV (reference sequence). The CDR3 has 14 residues. V lost 3 bases, J lost 1 base, and 9 bases lay in between. The CDR3 reads CASSFGQGNTEAFF. CDR3 DNA sequence: TGTGCCAGCAGCTTTGGGCAGGGGAACACTGAAGCTTTCTTT.

This clone occurred once. The chain couples TRBV12-3 or TRBV12-4 to TRBJ2-1; D might be TRBD1 (5 bases). The CDR3 is 12 residues long. V lost 7 bases and J lost 15, with 19 bases in between. This CDR3 reads CASTLAGLDRFF. The CDR3 DNA is TGTGCCAGCACTCTGGCAGGGTTAGATCGGTTCTTC.

The chain carries TRBV7-3 and TRBJ2-1, with 7 bases lining up with TRBD2. With V trimmed by 3 bases and J by 4 bases, 6 bases remained unmatched. This CDR3 is built from 15 residues. Germline loops: CDR1 SGHTA, CDR2 FQGTGA. In nucleotides, the CDR3 is TGTGCCAGCAGCTTGGCGGGGAGGGATTACAATGAGCAGTTCTTC. Its translation: CASSLAGRDYNEQFF.

By its share, this clone is medium-sized. The chain couples TRBV7-9 to TRBJ1-6, with a possible D match to TRBD1 (5 bases). The germline CDR1 and CDR2 sequences are SEHNR and FQNEAQ (reference sequence). Trimming removed 5 bases from V and 10 bases from J, with 12 bases in between. This CDR3 contains 13 residues. This CDR3 reads CASSRTSQSPLHF. DNA of the CDR3: TGTGCCAGCAGCCGGACAAGTCAGTCACCCCTCCACTTT.

The chain carries TRBV18 and TRBJ1-2; D ambiguous. The germline gives CDR1 KGHSH, CDR2 LQKENI. V gave up 2 bases and J gave up 3 bases, with 7 bases separating them. The CDR3 covers 13 residues. The CDR3 coding sequence is TGTGCCAGCTCACCAGAGCAGGACTATGGCTACACCTTC. This gives the protein CASSPEQDYGYTF.

The chain recombines TRBV9 with TRBJ2-3; D is ambiguous. The germline V gene has CDR1 SGDLS and CDR2 YYNGEE. CDR3 length equals 16 residues. Trimming took off 4 bases at V and 3 bases at J, with 18 bases between the two ends. The CDR3 region is CASSPGSAGETDTQYF. CDR3 bases: TGTGCCAGCAGCCCCGGGTCCGCCGGAGAGACAGATACGCAGTATTTT. Using reference TRBV9 and TRBJ2-3 for the parts outside the CDR3, the full variable domain is DSGVTQTPKHLITATGQRVTLRCSPRSGDLSVYWYQQSLDQGLQFLIQYYNGEERAKGNILERFSAQQFPDLHSELNLSSLELGDSALYFCASSPGSAGETDTQYFGPGTRLTVL.